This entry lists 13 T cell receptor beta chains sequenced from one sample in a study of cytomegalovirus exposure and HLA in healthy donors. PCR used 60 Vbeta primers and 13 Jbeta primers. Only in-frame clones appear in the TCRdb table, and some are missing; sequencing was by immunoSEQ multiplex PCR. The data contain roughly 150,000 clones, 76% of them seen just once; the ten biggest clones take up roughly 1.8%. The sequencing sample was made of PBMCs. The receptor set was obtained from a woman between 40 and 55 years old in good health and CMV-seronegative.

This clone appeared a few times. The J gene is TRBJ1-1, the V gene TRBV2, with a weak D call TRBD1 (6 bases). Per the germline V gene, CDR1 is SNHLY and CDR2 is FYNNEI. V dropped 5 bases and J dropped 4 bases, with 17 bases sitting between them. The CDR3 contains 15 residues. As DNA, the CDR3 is TGTGCCAGCAGTTTGACAGGTAGGATGTTCACTGAAGCTTTCTTT. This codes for CASSLTGRMFTEAFF.

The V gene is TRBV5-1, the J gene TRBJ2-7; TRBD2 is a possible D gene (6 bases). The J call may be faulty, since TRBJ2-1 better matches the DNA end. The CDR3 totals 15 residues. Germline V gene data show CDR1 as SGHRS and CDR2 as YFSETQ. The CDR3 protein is CASRGGLSSYNEQFF. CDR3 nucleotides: TGCGCCAGCAGGGGGGGACTTAGCTCCTACAATGAGCAGTTCTTC.

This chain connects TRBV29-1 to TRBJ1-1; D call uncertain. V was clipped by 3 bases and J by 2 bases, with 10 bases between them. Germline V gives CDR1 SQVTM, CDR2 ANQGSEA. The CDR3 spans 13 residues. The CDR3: CSVESRKNTEAFF. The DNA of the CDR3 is TGCAGCGTTGAGTCGCGGAAAAACACTGAAGCTTTCTTT.

CDR3 region: CASSQDRARQYSATNEKLFF. The CDR3 nucleotides are TGCGCCAGCAGCCAAGATCGGGCCCGACAGTATTCTGCAACTAATGAAAAACTGTTTTTT. The chain couples TRBV4-1 to TRBJ1-4; a possible D gene is TRBD1 (5 bases). This CDR3 contains 20 residues. Germline V gives CDR1 MGHRA, CDR2 YSYEKL. V lost 0 bases and J lost 0, with 20 bases in between.

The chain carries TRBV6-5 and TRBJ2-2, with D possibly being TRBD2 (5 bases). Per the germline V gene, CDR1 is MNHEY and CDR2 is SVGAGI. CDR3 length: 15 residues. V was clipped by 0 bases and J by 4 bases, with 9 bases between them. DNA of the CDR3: TGTGCCAGCAGTTACTCGTCGGCGGGCACCGGGGAGCTGTTTTTT. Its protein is CASSYSSAGTGELFF.

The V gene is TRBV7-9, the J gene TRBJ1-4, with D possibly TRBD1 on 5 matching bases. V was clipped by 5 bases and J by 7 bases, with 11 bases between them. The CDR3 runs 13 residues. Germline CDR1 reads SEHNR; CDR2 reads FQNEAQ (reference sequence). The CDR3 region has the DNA TGTGCCAGCAGCCGACAGCTTGGTGAAAAACTGTTTTTT. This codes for CASSRQLGEKLFF.

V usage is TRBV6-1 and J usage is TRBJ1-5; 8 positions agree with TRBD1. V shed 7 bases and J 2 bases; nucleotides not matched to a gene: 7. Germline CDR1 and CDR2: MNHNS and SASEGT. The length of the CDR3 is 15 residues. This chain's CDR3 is CASILDRGRNQPQHF. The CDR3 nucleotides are TGTGCCAGCATCCTAGACAGGGGACGCAATCAGCCCCAGCATTTT.

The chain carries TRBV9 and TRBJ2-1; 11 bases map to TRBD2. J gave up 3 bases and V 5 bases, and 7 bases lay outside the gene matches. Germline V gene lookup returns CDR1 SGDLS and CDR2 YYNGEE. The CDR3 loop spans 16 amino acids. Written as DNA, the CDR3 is TGTGCCAGCAGAGGATCCGGGACTAGCGGCTACAATGAGCAGTTCTTC. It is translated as CASRGSGTSGYNEQFF.

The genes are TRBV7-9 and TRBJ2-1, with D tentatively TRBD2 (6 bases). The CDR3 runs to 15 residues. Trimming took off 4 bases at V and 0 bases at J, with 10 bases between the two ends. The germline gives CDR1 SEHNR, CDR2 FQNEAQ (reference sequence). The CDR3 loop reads CASSSSENSYNEQFF. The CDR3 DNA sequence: TGTGCCAGCAGCTCTAGCGAAAACTCCTACAATGAGCAGTTCTTC.

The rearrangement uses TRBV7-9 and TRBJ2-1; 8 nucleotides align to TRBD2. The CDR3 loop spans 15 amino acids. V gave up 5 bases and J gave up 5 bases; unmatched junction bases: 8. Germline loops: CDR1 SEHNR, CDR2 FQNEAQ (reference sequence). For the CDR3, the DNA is TGTGCCAGCAGCACCCCCGGGAGGGGCCACAATGAGCAGTTCTTC. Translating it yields CASSTPGRGHNEQFF.

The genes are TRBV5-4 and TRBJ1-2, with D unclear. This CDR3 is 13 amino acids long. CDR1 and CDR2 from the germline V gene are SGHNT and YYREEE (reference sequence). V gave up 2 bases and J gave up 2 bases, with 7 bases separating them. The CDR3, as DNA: TGTGCCAGCAGCTTCTCCAGGAACTATGGCTACACCTTC. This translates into CASSFSRNYGYTF. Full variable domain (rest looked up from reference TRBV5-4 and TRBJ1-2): ETGVTQSPTHLIKTRGQQVTLRCSSQSGHNTVSWYQQALGQGPQFIFQYYREEENGRGNFPPRFSGLQFPNYSSELNVNALELDDSALYLCASSFSRNYGYTFGSGTRLTVV.

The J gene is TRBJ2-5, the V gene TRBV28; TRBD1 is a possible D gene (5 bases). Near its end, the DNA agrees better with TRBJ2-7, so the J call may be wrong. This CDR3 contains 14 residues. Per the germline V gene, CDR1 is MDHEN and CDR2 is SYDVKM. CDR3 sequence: CATLQPTGTYEQYF. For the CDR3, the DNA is TGTGCTACCCTTCAGCCAACAGGCACCTACGAGCAGTACTTC.

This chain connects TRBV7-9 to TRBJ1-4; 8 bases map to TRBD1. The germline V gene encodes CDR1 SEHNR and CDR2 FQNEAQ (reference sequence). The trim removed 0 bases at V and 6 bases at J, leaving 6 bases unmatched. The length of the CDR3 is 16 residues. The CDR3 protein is CASSLASTGGYEKLFF. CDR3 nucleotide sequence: TGTGCCAGCAGCTTAGCGTCAACAGGGGGTTATGAAAAACTGTTTTTT.